A single sample gave rise to the 6 T cell receptor beta chains below, sequenced in a study of T cell changes during pregnancy in multiple sclerosis. Sequencing used immunoSEQ multiplex PCR; TCRdb keeps in-frame clones, though not all of them. The sample carries about 40,000 clones, about 90% recorded once. The starting material was CD4+ T cells from peripheral blood mononuclear cells, obtained before pregnancy. These receptors all stem from a female donor with multiple sclerosis, enrolled in a pregnancy study.

The rearrangement joins TRBV11-2 to TRBJ1-2; perhaps TRBD1 as D (5 bases). The CDR3 length is 15 residues. V dropped 4 bases and J dropped 6 bases, with 18 bases sitting between them. Germline CDR1 is SGHAT and CDR2 is FQNNGV. The CDR3 here is CASSSGDKGQHGYTF. Written as DNA, the CDR3 is TGTGCCAGCAGCTCCGGAGACAAAGGACAACATGGCTACACCTTC.

This rearrangement joins TRBV7-2 to TRBJ2-7; perhaps TRBD2 as D (6 bases). Germline loops: CDR1 SGHTA, CDR2 FQGNSA. This CDR3 is 15 amino acids long. Trimming pared 1 base from V and 4 bases from J, leaving 14 bases between. The CDR3 DNA follows: TGTGCCAGCAGCTTAGTGGCCAGGGCGGGATACGAGCAGTACTTC. This codes for CASSLVARAGYEQYF.

V gene TRBV4-2 combines with J gene TRBJ2-1, with D unclear. The V gene lost 0 bases and the J gene lost 13 bases, with 10 bases spanning the gap. Germline CDR1 LGHNA, CDR2 YNFKEQ. This CDR3 comprises 12 residues. CDR3 DNA: TGTGCCAGCAGCCAAGATTGGTCCCTACAGTTCTTC. Encoded protein: CASSQDWSLQFF.

The rearrangement uses TRBV5-8 and TRBJ2-7; unclear D gene. V was clipped by 2 bases and J by 6 bases, with 3 bases between them. Per germline, CDR1 SGHTS and CDR2 YDEGEE. The CDR3 covers 10 residues. CDR3 coding DNA: TGTGCCAGCAGCTTCGGCGAGCAGTACTTC. This sequence encodes CASSFGEQYF.

This clone was seen a handful of times. The chain uses TRBV28 and TRBJ1-5; D remains ambiguous. The V end was cut by 6 bases, the J end by 4 bases, with 7 bases between. Germline lookup yields CDR1 MDHEN and CDR2 SYDVKM. The CDR3 extends over 12 amino acids. DNA of the CDR3: TGTGCCAGCAGCCCACTAAATCAGCCCCAGCATTTT. Residues: CASSPLNQPQHF.

The J gene is TRBJ2-1, the V gene TRBV6-5; the match to TRBD1 covers 10 bases. The CDR3 length is 15 residues. From germline, CDR1 is MNHEY and CDR2 SVGAGI. The junction had 3 bases not matched to a gene; V was cut back by 1 base and J by 6 bases. CDR3 loop: CASSYWGQGRNEQFF. The CDR3 DNA reads as TGTGCCAGCAGTTACTGGGGACAGGGGCGCAATGAGCAGTTCTTC.